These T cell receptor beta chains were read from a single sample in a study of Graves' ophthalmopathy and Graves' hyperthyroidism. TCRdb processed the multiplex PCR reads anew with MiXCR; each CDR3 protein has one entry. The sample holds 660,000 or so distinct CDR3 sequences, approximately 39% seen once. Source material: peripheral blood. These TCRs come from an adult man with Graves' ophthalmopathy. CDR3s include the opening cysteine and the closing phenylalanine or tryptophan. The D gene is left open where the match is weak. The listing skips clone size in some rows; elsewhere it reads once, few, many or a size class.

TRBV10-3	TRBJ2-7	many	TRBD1	TGTGCCATCAGTGAGCAGACAGGGGGAGAGCAGTACTTC	CAISEQTGGEQYF
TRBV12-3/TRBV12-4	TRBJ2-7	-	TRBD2	TGTGCCAGCAGTTCTAGCGGGTCCAACAATGAGCAGTACTTC	CASSSSGSNNEQYF
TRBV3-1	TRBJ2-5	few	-	TGTGCCAGCAGCCAAGCAGGGGAGGAGGAGACCCAGTACTTC	CASSQAGEEETQYF
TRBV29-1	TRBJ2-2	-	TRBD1	TGCAGCGTTGGGACAGGGATCAACACCGGGGAGCTGTTTTTT	CSVGTGINTGELFF
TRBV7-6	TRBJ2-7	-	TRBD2	TGTGCCAGCAGCCCGGGGACAGCGGGGGGGCGCGAGCAGTACTTC	CASSPGTAGGREQYF
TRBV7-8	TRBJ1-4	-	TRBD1	TGTGCCAGCAGCTTATTCCCGGAGACAGGGGGCGAAAAACTGTTTTTT	CASSLFPETGGEKLFF
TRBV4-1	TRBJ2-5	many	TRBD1	TGCGCCAGCAGCCAAACGACAGGGGTGGAGACCCAGTACTTC	CASSQTTGVETQYF
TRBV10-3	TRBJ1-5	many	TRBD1	TGTGCCATCAGAGGGACAGGGAGCAATCAGCCCCAGCATTTT	CAIRGTGSNQPQHF
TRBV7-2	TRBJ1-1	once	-	TGTACCAGCAGCCCGGGACACTCGAACACTGAAGCTTTCTTT	CTSSPGHSNTEAFF
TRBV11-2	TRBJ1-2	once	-	TGTGCCAGCAGCTTAGACATCAGGTTCGGCTACACCTTC	CASSLDIRFGYTF
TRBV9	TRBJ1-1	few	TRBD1	TGTGCCAGCTCACCCACGGGACAGACCATGAACACTGAAGCTTTCTTT	CASSPTGQTMNTEAFF
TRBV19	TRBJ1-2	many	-	TGTGCCAGTAGTACGGAGGATCTCTATGGCTACACCTTC	CASSTEDLYGYTF
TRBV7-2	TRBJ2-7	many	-	TGTGCCAGCAGCTTACAGGCAAACTCCTACGAGCAGTACTTC	CASSLQANSYEQYF
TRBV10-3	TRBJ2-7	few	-	TGTGCCAGCAGTGATGCCGGGACGGTTTACGAGCAGTACTTC	CASSDAGTVYEQYF
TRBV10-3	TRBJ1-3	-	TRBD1	TGTGCCATCAGTTCACCAGACAGGGGCTACACCATATATTTT	CAISSPDRGYTIYF
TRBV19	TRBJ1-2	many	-	TGTGCCAGTAGTACAACCACCATTCAAGGCTACACCTTC	CASSTTTIQGYTF
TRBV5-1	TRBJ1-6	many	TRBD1	TGCGCCAGCAGCTTGGGTTTCGGACAGGGAAACTCACCCCTCCACTTT	CASSLGFGQGNSPLHF
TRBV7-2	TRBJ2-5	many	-	TGTGCCAGCAGTCTCTCCCGGGAAACCCAGTACTTC	CASSLSRETQYF
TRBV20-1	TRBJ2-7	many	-	TGCAGTGCTTTCGGTGGAGAGCAGTACTTC	CSAFGGEQYF
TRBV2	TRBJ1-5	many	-	TGTGCCAGCAGTGAATATTTAGGGAGCAATCAGCCCCAGCATTTT	CASSEYLGSNQPQHF
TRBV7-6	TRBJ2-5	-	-	TGTGCCAGCAGCTTAGCGTCCCAGTACTTC	CASSLASQYF
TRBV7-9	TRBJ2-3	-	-	TGTGCCAGCAGCTTGCCCTACTACGGGAACGTAGATACGCAGTATTTT	CASSLPYYGNVDTQYF
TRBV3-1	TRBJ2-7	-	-	TGTGCCAGCAGCCAAGGAATAGGGGACTCCTACGAGCAGTACTTC	CASSQGIGDSYEQYF
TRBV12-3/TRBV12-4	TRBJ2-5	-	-	TGTGCCAGCAGTTTATCCAGAACCGTGGGAGAGACCCAGTACTTC	CASSLSRTVGETQYF
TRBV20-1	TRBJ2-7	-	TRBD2	TGCAGTGCGAGTGGACTAGCGGGAGTCTACGAGCAGTACTTC	CSASGLAGVYEQYF
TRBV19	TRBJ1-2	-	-	TGTGCCAGTAGTATGGGCAGGGAGCTTGGCTACACCTTC	CASSMGRELGYTF